The T cell receptor beta chain described here comes from a study of T cell responses to AZD1222 COVID-19 vaccine. About the study: Doses given second, at about 4 or about 12 weeks, were pooled.

TCRdb's table, derived via immunoSEQ multiplex PCR, lists solely in-frame clones and lacks some. Here the sample spans approximately 100,000 clones, around 90% being singletons. The ends lost 5 bases at V and 2 bases at J; junction bases unmatched: 10. The germline gives CDR1 SGHVS, CDR2 FQNEAQ. The CDR3 runs to 16 residues. Notes on the study in general: Regions 160-218 and 743-854 held dominance among vaccine-associated CD4 TCRs, which spanned spike. Elevations in Spike-specific TCR breadth and depth followed administration of two AZD1222 doses. White British donors predominated, females outnumbered males, and clonal diversity was possibly underestimated.

Concerning this clone itself: The antigen is undetermined.

V is TRBV7-8 and J is TRBJ2-3; 7 bases are a match to TRBD1. The clonotype originates from an adult in good health. This specimen consisted of peripheral blood, obtained on day 0 of AZD1222 vaccination. The CDR3 loop is CASSVGLQGTTDTQYF. CDR3 bases: TGTGCCAGCAGCGTAGGGTTACAGGGGACCACAGATACGCAGTATTTT.